A selection of T cell receptor beta chains follows, all from one sample in a study of identical twins. TCRdb recomputed calls from the 5' RACE reads with MiXCR, one row per CDR3 protein. The profile shows around 300,000 distinct CDR3 sequences, about 8% of them singletons. These sequences were also reported in another study, on yellow fever vaccine responses in identical twins.

The sample comprised memory (CD45RO+) T cells sorted from blood. The origin of the receptors is a woman younger than 30 in good health. Each CDR3 is given with its conserved first and last residue. D genes are given only for firm matches. Rows give clone size only sometimes, using once, few, many, or a class for an expanded clone.

j_call	v_call	d_call	clone_size	cdr3_aa	cdr3_nt
TRBJ2-3	TRBV4-2	-	-	CASSRGVRGLKYF	TGTGCCAGCAGCCGAGGGGTCAGGGGCTTGAAGTATTTT
TRBJ2-1	TRBV7-3	TRBD2	-	CAISLGLAGGWSYNEQFF	TGTGCCATCAGCCTGGGACTAGCGGGAGGATGGTCCTACAATGAGCAGTTCTTC
TRBJ2-7	TRBV20-1	TRBD2	once	CSARAREGSEQYF	TGCAGTGCAAGGGCGCGGGAGGGTTCCGAGCAGTACTTC
TRBJ2-4	TRBV5-1	TRBD1	few	CASSFGDRENIQYF	TGCGCCAGCAGCTTTGGCGACAGGGAAAACATTCAGTACTTC
TRBJ1-2	TRBV5-1	-	many	CASSLGAGSFYGYTF	TGCGCCAGCAGCTTGGGGGCAGGGAGTTTCTATGGCTACACCTTC
TRBJ1-5	TRBV12-3/TRBV12-4	-	many	CASSLGGGRAQPQHF	TGTGCCAGCAGTTTAGGTGGGGGCAGGGCCCAGCCCCAGCATTTT
TRBJ2-2	TRBV15	-	few	CATSRGFGGGTGELFF	TGTGCCACCAGCAGAGGATTCGGAGGCGGCACCGGGGAGCTGTTTTTT
TRBJ2-1	TRBV3-1	TRBD1	few	CASSQFSGQPFRNEQFF	TGTGCCAGCAGCCAATTTTCGGGACAGCCATTTCGAAATGAGCAGTTCTTC
TRBJ2-1	TRBV20-1	TRBD2	few	CSAAGAEQFF	TGCAGTGCCGCGGGAGCTGAGCAGTTCTTC
TRBJ1-1	TRBV7-2	-	few	CASSLIGSLNTEAFF	TGTGCCAGCAGCTTAATTGGGAGCCTGAACACTGAAGCTTTCTTT
TRBJ2-7	TRBV7-9	-	-	CASSLVTMGARYEQYF	TGTGCCAGCAGCTTAGTCACCATGGGGGCCAGGTACGAGCAGTACTTC
TRBJ2-1	TRBV6-1	-	-	CASNRNYNVQFF	TGTGCCAGCAACAGGAATTACAATGTGCAGTTCTTC
TRBJ1-5	TRBV6-1	-	many	CASRGEGGNQPQHF	TGTGCCAGCAGGGGGGAGGGGGGCAATCAGCCCCAGCATTTT
TRBJ2-1	TRBV3-1	-	-	CASSQDRRPYYNEQFF	TGTGCCAGCAGCCAAGATCGCAGGCCTTACTACAATGAGCAGTTCTTC
TRBJ2-7	TRBV6-5	-	few	CASSYKGQGGEQYF	TGTGCCAGCAGTTACAAGGGTCAGGGGGGCGAGCAGTACTTC
TRBJ2-3	TRBV7-9	-	few	CASSLTVGYSDTQYF	TGTGCCAGCAGCCTCACGGTGGGGTATTCAGATACGCAGTATTTT
TRBJ2-1	TRBV20-1	TRBD2	many	CSARDFSSGSLDEQFF	TGCAGTGCTAGAGATTTCTCGAGCGGGAGTTTGGATGAGCAGTTCTTC
TRBJ2-5	TRBV7-8	TRBD1	few	CASSPLTGVQETQYF	TGTGCCAGCAGCCCGTTAACAGGGGTGCAAGAGACCCAGTACTTC
TRBJ2-2	TRBV19	-	-	CASSPPTWGPSGELFF	TGTGCCAGTAGTCCGCCGACGTGGGGGCCTTCCGGGGAGCTGTTTTTT
TRBJ2-5	TRBV19	TRBD1	-	CASSTGTGAKTQYF	TGTGCCAGTAGTACCGGGACAGGGGCAAAGACCCAGTACTTC
TRBJ2-1	TRBV20-1	-	many	CSASDSLEQFF	TGCAGTGCTTCGGATTCACTCGAGCAGTTCTTC
TRBJ2-3	TRBV27	-	-	CASSFGEITDTQYF	TGTGCCAGCAGTTTTGGGGAGATCACAGATACGCAGTATTTT
TRBJ1-3	TRBV4-1	TRBD1	few	CASSQEGQALGDTIYF	TGCGCCAGCAGCCAAGAAGGACAGGCCCTGGGGGACACCATATATTTT
TRBJ1-5	TRBV5-1	-	many	CASSLEPGSNQPQHF	TGCGCCAGCAGCTTAGAACCTGGGAGCAATCAGCCCCAGCATTTT
TRBJ2-2	TRBV9	TRBD2	-	CASSVSLAGGDTGELFF	TGTGCCAGCAGCGTATCGCTAGCGGGAGGAGACACCGGGGAGCTGTTTTTT
TRBJ2-3	TRBV14	TRBD2	few	CASSPRASGRTDTQYF	TGTGCCAGCAGCCCTCGGGCTAGCGGACGCACAGATACGCAGTATTTT
TRBJ2-5	TRBV20-1	-	many	CSVPGGSYQETQYF	TGCAGTGTTCCCGGGGGCTCGTACCAAGAGACCCAGTACTTC
TRBJ1-1	TRBV5-1	-	many	CASSSQDGNTEAFF	TGCGCCAGCAGCTCCCAGGACGGGAACACTGAAGCTTTCTTT
TRBJ1-6	TRBV18	-	few	CASSPTGTNNSPLHF	TGTGCCAGCTCACCGACAGGAACCAATAATTCACCCCTCCACTTT
TRBJ2-5	TRBV29-1	-	many	CSVESGDKTQYF	TGCAGCGTTGAATCCGGGGACAAGACCCAGTACTTC
TRBJ1-5	TRBV12-3/TRBV12-4	-	many	CASSLLGPDQPQHF	TGTGCCAGCAGTTTATTAGGGCCCGATCAGCCCCAGCATTTT
TRBJ2-1	TRBV29-1	TRBD2	medium-sized	CSADGIIESGGGPYEQFF	TGCAGCGCTGATGGTATTATAGAAAGCGGGGGGGGTCCCTATGAGCAGTTCTTC
TRBJ1-2	TRBV20-1	-	many	CSASGDRINYGYTF	TGCAGTGCTAGCGGGGACCGCATAAACTATGGCTACACCTTC
TRBJ2-3	TRBV18	-	many	CASSPPLGRDTQYF	TGTGCCAGCTCACCCCCCCTCGGGCGGGATACGCAGTATTTT
TRBJ1-1	TRBV7-2	-	-	CASSPSPTITEAFF	TGTGCCAGCAGCCCGAGTCCCACTATTACTGAAGCTTTCTTT
TRBJ2-1	TRBV27	-	-	CASSPPPQGNEQFF	TGTGCCAGCAGTCCACCCCCTCAGGGCAATGAGCAGTTCTTC
TRBJ2-1	TRBV9	-	many	CASSVAQAPYNEQFF	TGTGCCAGCAGCGTAGCCCAGGCACCCTACAATGAGCAGTTCTTC
TRBJ1-1	TRBV20-1	TRBD1	-	CSARGLTGTNTEAFF	TGCAGTGCTAGAGGCCTGACAGGGACGAACACTGAAGCTTTCTTT
TRBJ2-3	TRBV28	-	-	CASSTIWTQSTDTQYF	TGTGCCAGCAGCACAATTTGGACCCAAAGCACAGATACGCAGTATTTT
TRBJ2-1	TRBV6-6	-	many	CASSYGYNEQFF	TGTGCCAGCAGTTACGGGTACAATGAGCAGTTCTTC
TRBJ2-4	TRBV7-2	TRBD2	-	CASSLGGRENIQYF	TGTGCCAGCAGCTTAGGGGGGAGGGAAAACATTCAGTACTTC
TRBJ2-1	TRBV27	-	-	CASNRRGEDEQFF	TGTGCCAGCAATCGAAGGGGGGAGGATGAGCAGTTCTTC
TRBJ2-5	TRBV5-8	-	few	CASSFPQRSADF	TGTGCCAGCAGCTTTCCCCAACGGAGCGCGGACTTC
TRBJ2-1	TRBV7-3	-	few	CASRRQVGSSYNEQFF	TGTGCCAGCAGGAGACAGGTTGGGAGCTCCTACAATGAGCAGTTCTTC
TRBJ2-6	TRBV12-3/TRBV12-4	-	-	CASSSGLVSGANVLTF	TGTGCCAGCAGCTCGGGACTCGTCTCTGGGGCCAACGTCCTGACTTTC
TRBJ2-1	TRBV7-8	TRBD2	many	CASSLEGTSGVSYNEQFF	TGTGCCAGCAGCTTAGAGGGGACTAGCGGGGTTTCCTACAATGAGCAGTTCTTC
TRBJ2-6	TRBV2	-	-	CASSYSPPGANVLTF	TGTGCCAGCAGTTACAGCCCCCCTGGGGCCAACGTCCTGACTTTC
TRBJ2-1	TRBV28	TRBD2	many	CASSLFLRPSGGAGYEQFF	TGTGCCAGCAGTTTATTCCTCCGTCCTAGCGGGGGGGCGGGCTATGAGCAGTTCTTC
TRBJ2-5	TRBV9	-	-	CASSVGPVSETQYF	TGTGCCAGCAGCGTAGGCCCAGTTTCGGAGACCCAGTACTTC
TRBJ2-5	TRBV20-1	TRBD1	few	CSARDREETQYF	TGCAGTGCTAGGGACAGGGAAGAGACCCAGTACTTC
TRBJ2-5	TRBV11-2	-	-	CASKKNSGQETQYF	TGTGCCAGCAAAAAAAATAGCGGACAAGAGACCCAGTACTTC
TRBJ1-6	TRBV18	-	few	CASSRENNSPLHF	TGTGCCAGCTCACGTGAGAATAATTCACCCCTCCACTTT
TRBJ2-1	TRBV7-8	TRBD1	many	CASSLMGQGYNEQFF	TGTGCCAGCAGCCTAATGGGACAGGGGTACAATGAGCAGTTCTTC
TRBJ2-5	TRBV5-1	TRBD2	-	CASSLVASGTPPETQYF	TGCGCCAGCAGCTTGGTCGCTAGCGGGACCCCCCCAGAGACCCAGTACTTC
TRBJ2-5	TRBV5-1	-	many	CASSSNGDQETQYF	TGCGCCAGCAGCTCTAACGGGGACCAAGAGACCCAGTACTTC